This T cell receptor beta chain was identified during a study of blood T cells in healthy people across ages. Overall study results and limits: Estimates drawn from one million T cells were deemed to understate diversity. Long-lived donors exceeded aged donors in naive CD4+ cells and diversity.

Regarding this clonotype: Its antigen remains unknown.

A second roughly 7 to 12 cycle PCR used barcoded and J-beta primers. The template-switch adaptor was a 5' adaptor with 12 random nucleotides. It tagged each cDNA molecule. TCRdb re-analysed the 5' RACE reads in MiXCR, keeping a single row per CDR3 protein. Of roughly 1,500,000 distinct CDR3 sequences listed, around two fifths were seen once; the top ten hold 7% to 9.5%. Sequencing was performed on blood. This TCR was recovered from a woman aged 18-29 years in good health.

The CDR3 DNA is TGTGCCAGCTCACCACCTGGCCTGGGTGGATCACCCCTCCACTTT. Translated: CASSPPGLGGSPLHF. The chain uses TRBV18 and TRBJ1-6; D gene uncertain. The germline CDR1 and CDR2 sequences are KGHSH and LQKENI. V was clipped by 0 bases and J by 10 bases, with 13 bases between them. The CDR3 is 15 amino acids.